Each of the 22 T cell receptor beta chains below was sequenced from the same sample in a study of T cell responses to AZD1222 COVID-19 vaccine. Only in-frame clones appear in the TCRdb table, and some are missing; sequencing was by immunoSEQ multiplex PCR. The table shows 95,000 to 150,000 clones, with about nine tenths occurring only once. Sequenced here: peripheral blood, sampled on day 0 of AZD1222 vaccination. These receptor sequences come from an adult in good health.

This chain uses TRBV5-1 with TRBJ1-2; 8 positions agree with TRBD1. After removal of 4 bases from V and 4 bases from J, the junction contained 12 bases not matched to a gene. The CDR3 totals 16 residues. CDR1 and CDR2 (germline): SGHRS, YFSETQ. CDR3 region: CASSPKTGVDGYGYTF. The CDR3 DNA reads TGCGCCAGCAGCCCCAAGACAGGGGTCGATGGCTATGGCTACACCTTC.

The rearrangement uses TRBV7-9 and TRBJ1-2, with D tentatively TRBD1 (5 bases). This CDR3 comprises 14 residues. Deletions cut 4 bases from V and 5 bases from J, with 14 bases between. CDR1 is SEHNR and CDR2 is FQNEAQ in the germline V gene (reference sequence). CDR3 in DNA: TGTGCCAGCAGCTCGACAGACAAAGATTATGGCTACACCTTC. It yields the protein CASSSTDKDYGYTF.

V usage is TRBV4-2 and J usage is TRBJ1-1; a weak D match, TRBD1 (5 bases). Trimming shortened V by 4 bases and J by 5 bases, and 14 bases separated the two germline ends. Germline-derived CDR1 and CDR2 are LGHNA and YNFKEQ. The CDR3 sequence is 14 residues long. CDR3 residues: CASSPPGRVTEAFF. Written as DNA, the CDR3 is TGTGCCAGCAGCCCCCCCGGCAGGGTTACTGAAGCTTTCTTT.

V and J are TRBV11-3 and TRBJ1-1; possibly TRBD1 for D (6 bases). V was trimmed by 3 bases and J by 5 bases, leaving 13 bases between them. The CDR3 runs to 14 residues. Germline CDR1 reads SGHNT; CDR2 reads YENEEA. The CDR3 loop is CASSFTGSGTEAFF. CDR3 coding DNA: TGTGCCAGCAGCTTTACAGGGAGTGGAACTGAAGCTTTCTTT. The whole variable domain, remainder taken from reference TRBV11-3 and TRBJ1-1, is EAGVVQSPRYKIIEKKQPVAFWCNPISGHNTLYWYLQNLGQGPELLIRYENEEAVDDSQLPKDRFSAERLKGVDSTLKIQPAELGDSAVYLCASSFTGSGTEAFFGQGTRLTVV.

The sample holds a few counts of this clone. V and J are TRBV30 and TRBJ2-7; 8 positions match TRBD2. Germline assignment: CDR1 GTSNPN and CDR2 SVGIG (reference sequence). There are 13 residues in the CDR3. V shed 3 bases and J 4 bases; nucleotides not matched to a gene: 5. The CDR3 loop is CAWSFSGVYEQYF. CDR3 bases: TGTGCCTGGAGCTTTAGCGGGGTGTACGAGCAGTACTTC.

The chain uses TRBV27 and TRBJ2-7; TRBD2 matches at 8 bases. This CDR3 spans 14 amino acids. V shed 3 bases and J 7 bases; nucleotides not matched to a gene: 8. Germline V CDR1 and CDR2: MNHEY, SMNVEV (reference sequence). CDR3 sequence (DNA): TGTGCCAGCAGTTTTAACGGGGGGGCCCATGAGCAGTACTTC. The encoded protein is CASSFNGGAHEQYF.

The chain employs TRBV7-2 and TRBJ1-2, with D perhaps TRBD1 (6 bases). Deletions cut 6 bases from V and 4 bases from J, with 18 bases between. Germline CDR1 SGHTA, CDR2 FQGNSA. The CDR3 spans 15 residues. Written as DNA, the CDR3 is TGTGCCAGCAGTCAGAGCGGAAGGGGGTTCTATGGCTACACCTTC. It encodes CASSQSGRGFYGYTF.

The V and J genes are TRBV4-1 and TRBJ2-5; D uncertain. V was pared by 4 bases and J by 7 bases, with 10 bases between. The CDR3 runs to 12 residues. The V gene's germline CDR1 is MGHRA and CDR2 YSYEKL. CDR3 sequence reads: CASSPRTGTQYF. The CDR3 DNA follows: TGCGCCAGCAGCCCCCGGACGGGGACCCAGTACTTC.

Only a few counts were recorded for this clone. CDR3 in amino acids: CASSEAPPGATNEKLFF. The CDR3 DNA reads TGTGCCAGCAGTGAAGCGCCCCCGGGGGCAACTAATGAAAAACTGTTTTTT. The chain employs TRBV6-1 and TRBJ1-4, with D possibly being TRBD1 (5 bases). Deletions cut 0 bases from V and 0 bases from J, with 11 bases between. There are 17 residues in the CDR3. Germline CDR1 MNHNS, CDR2 SASEGT.

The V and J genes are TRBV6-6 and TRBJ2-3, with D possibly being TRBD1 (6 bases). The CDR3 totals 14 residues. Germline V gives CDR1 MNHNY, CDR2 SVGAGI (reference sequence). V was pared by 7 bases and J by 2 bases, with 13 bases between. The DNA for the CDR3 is TGTGCCAGCAAGAGACAGGCGGACACAGATACGCAGTATTTT. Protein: CASKRQADTDTQYF.

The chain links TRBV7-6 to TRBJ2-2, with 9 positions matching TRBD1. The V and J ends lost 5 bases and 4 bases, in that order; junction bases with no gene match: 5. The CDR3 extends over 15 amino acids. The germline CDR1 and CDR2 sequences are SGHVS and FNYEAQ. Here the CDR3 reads CASSRGQGGTGELFF. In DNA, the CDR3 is TGTGCCAGCAGCCGGGGACAGGGAGGCACCGGGGAGCTGTTTTTT.

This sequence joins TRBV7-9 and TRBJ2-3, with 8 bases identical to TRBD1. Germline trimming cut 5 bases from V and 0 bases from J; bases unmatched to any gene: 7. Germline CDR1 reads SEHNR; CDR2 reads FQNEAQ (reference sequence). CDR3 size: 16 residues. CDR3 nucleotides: TGTGCCAGCAGCCCCTGGACAGGGAAAAGCACAGATACGCAGTATTTT. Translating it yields CASSPWTGKSTDTQYF.

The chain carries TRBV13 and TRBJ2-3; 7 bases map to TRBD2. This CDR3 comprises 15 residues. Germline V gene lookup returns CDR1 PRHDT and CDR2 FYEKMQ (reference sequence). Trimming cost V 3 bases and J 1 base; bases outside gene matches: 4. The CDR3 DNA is TGTGCCAGCAGCTTGGAAAGCGGGGGCACAGATACGCAGTATTTT. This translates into CASSLESGGTDTQYF.

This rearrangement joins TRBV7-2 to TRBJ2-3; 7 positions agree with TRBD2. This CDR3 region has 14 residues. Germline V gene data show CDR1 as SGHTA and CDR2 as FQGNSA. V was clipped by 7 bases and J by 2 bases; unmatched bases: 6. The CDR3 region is CASKGEGHTDTQYF. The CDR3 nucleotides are TGTGCCAGCAAAGGGGAGGGGCACACAGATACGCAGTATTTT.

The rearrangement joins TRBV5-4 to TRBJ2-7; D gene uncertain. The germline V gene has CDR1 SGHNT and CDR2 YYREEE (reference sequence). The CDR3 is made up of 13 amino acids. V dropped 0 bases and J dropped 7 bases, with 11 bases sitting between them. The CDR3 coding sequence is TGTGCCAGCAGCTTGGGCGGTTCGGAGGAGCAGTACTTC. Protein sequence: CASSLGGSEEQYF.

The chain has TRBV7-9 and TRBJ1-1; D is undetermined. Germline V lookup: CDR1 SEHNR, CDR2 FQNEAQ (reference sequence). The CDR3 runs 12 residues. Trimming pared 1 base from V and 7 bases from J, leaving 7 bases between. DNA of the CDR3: TGTGCCAGCAGCTTAGTTCTCGGTGAAGCTTTCTTT. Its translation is CASSLVLGEAFF.

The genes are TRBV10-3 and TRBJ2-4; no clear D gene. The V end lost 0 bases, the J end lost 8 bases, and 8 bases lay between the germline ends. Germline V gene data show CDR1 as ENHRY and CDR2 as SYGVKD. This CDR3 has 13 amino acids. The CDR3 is CAISESVVDIQYF. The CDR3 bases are TGTGCCATCAGTGAGTCGGTGGTCGACATTCAGTACTTC.

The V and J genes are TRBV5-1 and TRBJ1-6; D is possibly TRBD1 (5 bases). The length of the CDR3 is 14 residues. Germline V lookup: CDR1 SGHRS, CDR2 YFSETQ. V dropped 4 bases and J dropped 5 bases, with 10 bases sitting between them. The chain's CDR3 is CASSIQENNSPLHF. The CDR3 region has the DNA TGCGCCAGCAGCATACAGGAAAATAATTCACCCCTCCACTTT.

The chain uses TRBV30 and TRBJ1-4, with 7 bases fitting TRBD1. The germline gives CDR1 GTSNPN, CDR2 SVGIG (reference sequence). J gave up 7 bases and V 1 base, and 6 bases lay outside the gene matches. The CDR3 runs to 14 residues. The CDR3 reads CAWSGDSRSEKLFF. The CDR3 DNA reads TGTGCCTGGAGTGGGGACAGTAGGAGTGAAAAACTGTTTTTT.

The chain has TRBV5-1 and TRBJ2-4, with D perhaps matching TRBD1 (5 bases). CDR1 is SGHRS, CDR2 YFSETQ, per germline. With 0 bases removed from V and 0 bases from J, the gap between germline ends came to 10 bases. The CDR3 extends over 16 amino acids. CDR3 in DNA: TGCGCCAGCAGCTTGGCACAGGTTTTAGCCAAAAACATTCAGTACTTC. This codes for CASSLAQVLAKNIQYF. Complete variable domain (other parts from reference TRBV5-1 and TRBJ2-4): KAGVTQTPRYLIKTRGQQVTLSCSPISGHRSVSWYQQTPGQGLQFLFEYFSETQRNKGNFPGRFSGRQFSNSRSEMNVSTLELGDSALYLCASSLAQVLAKNIQYFGAGTRLSVL.

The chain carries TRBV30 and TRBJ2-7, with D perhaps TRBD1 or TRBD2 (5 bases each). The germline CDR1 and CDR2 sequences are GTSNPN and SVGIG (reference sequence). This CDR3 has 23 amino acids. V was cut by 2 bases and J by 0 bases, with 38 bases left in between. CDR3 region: CAWSPPTGRPPKIQARSSYEQYF. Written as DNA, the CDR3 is TGTGCCTGGAGTCCACCCACGGGACGACCTCCAAAAATACAGGCCCGGTCCTCCTACGAGCAGTACTTC. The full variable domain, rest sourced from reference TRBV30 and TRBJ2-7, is SQTIHQWPATLVQPVGSPLSLECTVEGTSNPNLYWYRQAAGRGLQLLFYSVGIGQISSEVPQNLSASRPQDRQFILSSKKLLLSDSGFYLCAWSPPTGRPPKIQARSSYEQYFGPGTRLTVT.

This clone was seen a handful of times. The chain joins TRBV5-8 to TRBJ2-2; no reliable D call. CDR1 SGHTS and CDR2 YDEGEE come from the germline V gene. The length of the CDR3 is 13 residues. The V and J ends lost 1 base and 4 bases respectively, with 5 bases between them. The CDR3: CASSLSFTGELFF. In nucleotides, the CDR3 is TGTGCCAGCAGCTTGTCCTTCACCGGGGAGCTGTTTTTT.